This TCR beta chain was recorded in a study of shared clonotypes between healthy human individuals. Study-level results: Approximately 4.6% of naive CD4 clonotypes were common to a few donors.

In the sorted-subset replicate PCRs, approximately 200 ng DNA, roughly 30,000 T cell genomes, was used. The repertoire was sequenced with immunoSEQ multiplex PCR; TCRdb's copy has only in-frame clones and lacks some. The sample holds approximately 2.5 million clones, over 85% seen once. Germline V gene lookup returns CDR1 SEHNR and CDR2 FQNEAQ (reference sequence). V lost 1 base, J lost 9 bases, and 9 bases lay in between. The CDR3 consists of 12 residues. Recent acute infections and vaccinations were absent in the healthy HIV-negative adult donors. CD4+ cells underwent separation, giving CD45RA+ naive and CD45RA-negative memory subsets. A word on this clone: The antigen is undetermined.

The chain recombines TRBV7-9 with TRBJ1-2; D perhaps matches TRBD1 (5 bases). The TCR comes from a man aged 18 to 35 in good health. Some clones in this sample may be carry-over from other donors' samples. Source material: naive CD4+ T cells from PBMCs. Indicated subset: CD45RA+ positively selected. This chain's CDR3 is CASSLGGASYTF. CDR3 DNA: TGTGCCAGCAGCTTAGGTGGGGCGAGCTACACCTTC.